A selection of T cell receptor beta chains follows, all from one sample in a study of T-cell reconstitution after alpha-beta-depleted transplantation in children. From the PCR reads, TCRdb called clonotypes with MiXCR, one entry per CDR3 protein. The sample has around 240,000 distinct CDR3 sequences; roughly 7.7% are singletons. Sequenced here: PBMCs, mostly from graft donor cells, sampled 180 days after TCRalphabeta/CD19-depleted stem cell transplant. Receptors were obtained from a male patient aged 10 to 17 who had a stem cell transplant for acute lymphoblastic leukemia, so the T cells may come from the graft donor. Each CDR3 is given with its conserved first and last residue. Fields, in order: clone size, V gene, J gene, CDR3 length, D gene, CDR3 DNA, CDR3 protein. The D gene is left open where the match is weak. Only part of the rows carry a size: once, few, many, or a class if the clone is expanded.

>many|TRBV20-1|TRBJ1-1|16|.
TGCAGTGCTAGAGATTACCAGGGCAGGATTAGCACTGAAGCTTTCTTT
CSARDYQGRISTEAFF
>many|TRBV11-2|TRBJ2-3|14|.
TGTGCCAGCAGTTTCTGGACTAGCACAGATACGCAGTATTTT
CASSFWTSTDTQYF
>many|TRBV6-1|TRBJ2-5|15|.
TGTGCCAGCAGGAGCAGGGGACTGTACCAAGAGACCCAGTACTTC
CASRSRGLYQETQYF
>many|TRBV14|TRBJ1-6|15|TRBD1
TGTGCCAGCAGCGGGACAGGGTCCTATAATTCACCCCTCCACTTT
CASSGTGSYNSPLHF
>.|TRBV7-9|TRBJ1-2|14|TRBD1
TGTGCCAGCAGACGTACGGGACAGGGGACTGGCTACACCTTC
CASRRTGQGTGYTF
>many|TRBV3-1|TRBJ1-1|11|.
TGTGCCAGCAGACAGGGTCCTGAAGCTTTCTTT
CASRQGPEAFF
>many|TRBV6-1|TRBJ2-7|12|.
TGTGCCAGCAGCGAGCGAATCTACGAGCAGTACTTC
CASSERIYEQYF
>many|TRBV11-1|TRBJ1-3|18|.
TGTGCCAGCAGCCCCGTCCCGGGGGCAATGACCTCTGGAAACACCATATATTTT
CASSPVPGAMTSGNTIYF
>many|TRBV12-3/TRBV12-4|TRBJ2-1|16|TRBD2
TGTGCCAGCAGCCAGGCCGGGATAGCGGGGGTCAATGAGCAGTTCTTC
CASSQAGIAGVNEQFF
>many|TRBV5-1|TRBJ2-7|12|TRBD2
TGCGCCAGCAGGGGGGGGGAGAACGAGCAGTACTTC
CASRGGENEQYF
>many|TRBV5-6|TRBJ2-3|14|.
TGTGCCAGCAGCTTGGTGACAGACACAGATACGCAGTATTTT
CASSLVTDTDTQYF
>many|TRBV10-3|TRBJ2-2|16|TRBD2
TGTGCCATCAGCCCCCAGGCACTAGCGGGTAGCGGGGAGCTGTTTTTT
CAISPQALAGSGELFF
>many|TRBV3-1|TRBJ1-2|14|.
TGTGCCAGCAGCCCCCCGGCGGGACACTATGGCTACACCTTC
CASSPPAGHYGYTF
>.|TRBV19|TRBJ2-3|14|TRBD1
TGTGCCAGTAGTAAAGGGGGCGGCACAGATACGCAGTATTTT
CASSKGGGTDTQYF
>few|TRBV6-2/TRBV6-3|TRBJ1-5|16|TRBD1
TGTGCCAGCAGGCCCTTCCAGGGGGCAAGCAATCAGCCCCAGCATTTT
CASRPFQGASNQPQHF
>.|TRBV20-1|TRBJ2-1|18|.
TGCAGTGCTAGAGATCCCCGGGGGAGTAAGTCTTCCTACAATGAGCAGTTCTTC
CSARDPRGSKSSYNEQFF
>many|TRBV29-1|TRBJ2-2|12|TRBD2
TGCAGCGTTGAGGGGGGGACCGGGGAGCTGTTTTTT
CSVEGGTGELFF
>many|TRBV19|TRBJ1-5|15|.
TGTGCCAGTACCCCAGGTATCGGGGAGGATCAGCCCCAGCATTTT
CASTPGIGEDQPQHF
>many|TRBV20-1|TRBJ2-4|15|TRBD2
TGCAGTGCTCGGCGGACTAGCGGGGGCAAAAACATTCAGTACTTC
CSARRTSGGKNIQYF
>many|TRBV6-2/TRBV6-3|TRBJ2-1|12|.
TGTGCCAGCAGTTACCCTCAGGGAAAGCAGTTCTTC
CASSYPQGKQFF
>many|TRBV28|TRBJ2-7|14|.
TGTGCCAGCAGTTTCGGTGCGGGTCCCTACGAGCAGTACTTC
CASSFGAGPYEQYF
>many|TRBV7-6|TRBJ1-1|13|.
TGTGCCAGCAGCTTAGATCCCGACACTGAAGCTTTCTTT
CASSLDPDTEAFF
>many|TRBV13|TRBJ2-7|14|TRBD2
TGTGCCAGCAGCCCTGGACTAGGGACCTACGAGCAGTACTTC
CASSPGLGTYEQYF
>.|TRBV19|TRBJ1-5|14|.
TGTGCCAGTAGTCGCCAAGGCACCAATCAGCCCCAGCATTTT
CASSRQGTNQPQHF
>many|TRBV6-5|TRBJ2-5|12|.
TGTGCCAGCGTATCAGCGTCCCAGACCCAGTACTTC
CASVSASQTQYF
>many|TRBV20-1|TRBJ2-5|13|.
TGCAGTGCTACCAACTGGGAACAAGAGACCCAGTACTTC
CSATNWEQETQYF
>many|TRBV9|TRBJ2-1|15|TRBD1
TGTGCCAGCAGCACTACGACAGGGGGCGGGAATGAGCAGTTCTTC
CASSTTTGGGNEQFF
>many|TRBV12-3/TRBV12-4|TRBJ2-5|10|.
TGTGCCAGCTCCCAAGGGACCCAGTACTTC
CASSQGTQYF
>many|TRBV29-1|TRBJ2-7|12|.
TGCAGCGTTGCCGGGACCGGCTACGAGCAGTACTTC
CSVAGTGYEQYF
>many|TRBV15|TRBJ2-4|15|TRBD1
TGTGCCACCAGCGGCCGACAGGGTACCAAAAACATTCAGTACTTC
CATSGRQGTKNIQYF
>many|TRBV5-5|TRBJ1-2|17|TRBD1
TGTGCCAGCAGCTTAAATCTGCGGGACAGGGCCCAATATGGCTACACCTTC
CASSLNLRDRAQYGYTF
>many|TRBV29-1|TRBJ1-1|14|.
TGCAGCGTTGGCTGGACAGTCCTGAACACTGAAGCTTTCTTT
CSVGWTVLNTEAFF
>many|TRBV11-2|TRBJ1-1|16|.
TGTGCCAGCAGCTTCAGGCAGGGAGGGGGGAACACTGAAGCTTTCTTT
CASSFRQGGGNTEAFF
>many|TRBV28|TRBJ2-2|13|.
TGTGCCAGCAGTTTCCGTTACACCGGGGAGCTGTTTTTT
CASSFRYTGELFF
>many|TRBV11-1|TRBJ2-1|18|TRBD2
TGTGCCAGCAGCCCAAGCCCGGGACTGCGGGAGAGTGGCAATGAGCAGTTCTTC
CASSPSPGLRESGNEQFF
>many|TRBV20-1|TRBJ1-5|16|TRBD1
TGCAGTGCTACCCTCCCTCGGACAGGGGGCAATCAGCCCCAGCATTTT
CSATLPRTGGNQPQHF
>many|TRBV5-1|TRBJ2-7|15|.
TGCGCCAGCAGCTTCAGAGAGGTCTCCTCCTACGAGCAGTACTTC
CASSFREVSSYEQYF
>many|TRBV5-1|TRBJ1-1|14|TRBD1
TGCGCCAGCAGCTTGGGCAGGGGGGACACTGAAGCTTTCTTT
CASSLGRGDTEAFF
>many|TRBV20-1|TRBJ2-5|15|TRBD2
TGCAGTGCTAGGGGACTAGCGGGAGGAAGCGAGACCCAGTACTTC
CSARGLAGGSETQYF
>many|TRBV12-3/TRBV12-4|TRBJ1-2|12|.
TGTGCCAGCAGGGGGGCCTCGGAGGGCTACACCTTC
CASRGASEGYTF
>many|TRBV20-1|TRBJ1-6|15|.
TGCAGTGCTAATTCTCTCAGCTCCTATAATTCACCCCTCCACTTT
CSANSLSSYNSPLHF
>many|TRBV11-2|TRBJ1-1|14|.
TGTGCCAGCAGCTTGAATAGGGTGTCCACTGAAGCTTTCTTT
CASSLNRVSTEAFF